The rows below give T cell receptor beta chains drawn from one sample of a study of T cell responses to AZD1222 COVID-19 vaccine. Method: immunoSEQ multiplex PCR; TCRdb's copy keeps in-frame clones and lacks some. The top ten hold about 5.9% of the sample, which has about 140,000 clones, roughly 90% seen once. The sample here was peripheral blood, taken on day 0 of AZD1222 vaccination. These receptors originate from an adult in good health. Both conserved end residues are part of each CDR3. The D gene is left open where the match is weak. Rows give clone size only sometimes, using once, few, many, or a class for an expanded clone.

d_call: TRBD1
clone_size: .
v_call: TRBV28
j_call: TRBJ1-2
cdr3_nt: TGTGCCAGCAGCCCTAGGGGACAGGGCTATGGCTACACCTTC
cdr3_aa: CASSPRGQGYGYTF

d_call: .
clone_size: .
v_call: TRBV19
j_call: TRBJ1-4
cdr3_nt: TGTGCCAGTAGCCCCGGGACAATGGGAAAACTGTTTTTT
cdr3_aa: CASSPGTMGKLFF

d_call: .
clone_size: .
v_call: TRBV7-3
j_call: TRBJ2-5
cdr3_nt: TGTGCCAGCAGCTCCCTTGGGGGGATCCAAGAGACCCAGTACTTC
cdr3_aa: CASSSLGGIQETQYF

d_call: .
clone_size: .
v_call: TRBV12-2
j_call: TRBJ1-5
cdr3_nt: TGTGCAAGTCGCTCCACAGGTGTTAGCAATCAGCCCCAGCATTTT
cdr3_aa: CASRSTGVSNQPQHF

d_call: TRBD1
clone_size: .
v_call: TRBV18
j_call: TRBJ2-7
cdr3_nt: TGTGCCAGCTCACCGGGACAGCCCTACGAGCAGTACTTC
cdr3_aa: CASSPGQPYEQYF

d_call: TRBD1
clone_size: .
v_call: TRBV13
j_call: TRBJ1-2
cdr3_nt: TGTGCCAGCAGCTTCTCAGGGGGCCGGGGCTACACCTTC
cdr3_aa: CASSFSGGRGYTF

d_call: .
clone_size: .
v_call: TRBV11-3
j_call: TRBJ2-5
cdr3_nt: TGTGCCAGCAGCTTAGGGGGAAGTGAGACCCAGTACTTC
cdr3_aa: CASSLGGSETQYF

d_call: TRBD1
clone_size: .
v_call: TRBV11-3
j_call: TRBJ1-1
cdr3_nt: TGTGCCAGCAGCGGGGACAGGGGATTCGTTGAAGCTTTCTTT
cdr3_aa: CASSGDRGFVEAFF

d_call: .
clone_size: .
v_call: TRBV28
j_call: TRBJ1-5
cdr3_nt: TGTGCCAGCAGTCCGAGTTTAGGCAGCGCGTATAGCAATCAGCCCCAGCATTTT
cdr3_aa: CASSPSLGSAYSNQPQHF

d_call: .
clone_size: .
v_call: TRBV4-3
j_call: TRBJ1-5
cdr3_nt: TGCGCCAGCAGCCAAGATGGGAATAACTATCAGCCCCAGCATTTT
cdr3_aa: CASSQDGNNYQPQHF

d_call: .
clone_size: once
v_call: TRBV4-2
j_call: TRBJ1-1
cdr3_nt: TGTGCCAGCAGCCAAGAAGGGAAGAACACTGAAGCTTTCTTT
cdr3_aa: CASSQEGKNTEAFF

d_call: .
clone_size: .
v_call: TRBV5-1
j_call: TRBJ1-3
cdr3_nt: TGCGCCAGCAGCTTGGCGACAGCTGGAAACACCATATATTTT
cdr3_aa: CASSLATAGNTIYF

d_call: .
clone_size: .
v_call: TRBV27
j_call: TRBJ1-5
cdr3_nt: TGTGCCAGCAGTTTAATTCGGGATCAGCCCCAGCATTTT
cdr3_aa: CASSLIRDQPQHF

d_call: TRBD2
clone_size: .
v_call: TRBV3-1/TRBV3-2
j_call: TRBJ2-1
cdr3_nt: TGTGCCAGCAGCCAAGATCTAGTCTTACCGGGAGCGGGAGCCACGAGCTCCTACAATGAGCAGTTCTTC
cdr3_aa: CASSQDLVLPGAGATSSYNEQFF

d_call: TRBD2
clone_size: .
v_call: TRBV12-5
j_call: TRBJ2-7
cdr3_nt: TGTGCTAGTGGTATAGGACTAGCGGGAGATATTTCCTACGAGCAGTACTTC
cdr3_aa: CASGIGLAGDISYEQYF

d_call: .
clone_size: few
v_call: TRBV6-5
j_call: TRBJ2-7
cdr3_nt: TGTGCCAGCAGTTACGAATTAGCAGGGTGGCAGTACTTC
cdr3_aa: CASSYELAGWQYF

d_call: .
clone_size: .
v_call: TRBV3-1/TRBV3-2
j_call: TRBJ1-2
cdr3_nt: TGTGCCAGCAGCCAGGGACCAAAAGCGGACTATGGCTACACCTTC
cdr3_aa: CASSQGPKADYGYTF

d_call: .
clone_size: .
v_call: TRBV21-1
j_call: TRBJ1-2
cdr3_nt: TGTGCCAGCAGCTTCCCCGGGACGGTCTATGGCTACACCTTC
cdr3_aa: CASSFPGTVYGYTF

d_call: .
clone_size: .
v_call: TRBV3-1/TRBV3-2
j_call: TRBJ2-3
cdr3_nt: TGTGCCAGCAGCCAAGCCCCGGGTCGCACAGATACGCAGTATTTT
cdr3_aa: CASSQAPGRTDTQYF

d_call: .
clone_size: .
v_call: TRBV7-9
j_call: TRBJ1-1
cdr3_nt: TGTGCCAGCAGCTTAGGTGCCGGAAGCACTGAAGCTTTCTTT
cdr3_aa: CASSLGAGSTEAFF

d_call: .
clone_size: .
v_call: TRBV30
j_call: TRBJ1-4
cdr3_nt: TGTGCCTGGAGCCTTACAGGCTCAACTAATGAAAAACTGTTTTTT
cdr3_aa: CAWSLTGSTNEKLFF

d_call: .
clone_size: .
v_call: TRBV15
j_call: TRBJ1-2
cdr3_nt: TGTGCCACCACCACCTTAGGGTTAAAGGACTATGGCTACACCTTC
cdr3_aa: CATTTLGLKDYGYTF

d_call: .
clone_size: .
v_call: TRBV25-1
j_call: TRBJ2-5
cdr3_nt: TGTGCCAGCAGTGAGGGGGGGGCAGGGGGTCGCGGAGAGACCCAGTACTTC
cdr3_aa: CASSEGGAGGRGETQYF

d_call: .
clone_size: .
v_call: TRBV5-1
j_call: TRBJ1-1
cdr3_nt: TGCGCCAGCAGCTTGGATCATCCAGGGGATACTGAAGCTTTCTTT
cdr3_aa: CASSLDHPGDTEAFF